Presented here are 26 T cell receptor beta chains from one specimen sequenced in a study of blood T cell repertoires in COVID-19. Here immunoSEQ multiplex PCR was the method, and the copy in TCRdb shows in-frame clones only, minus some. Of 50,000 to 65,000 clones detected, about 83% appear once; the ten largest clones hold roughly 6.8%. Material: peripheral blood. The receptors stem from a human donor in a cohort sampled during active COVID-19.

This chain links TRBV6-5 with TRBJ1-6; 7 nucleotides line up with TRBD1. J was trimmed by 7 bases and V by 2 bases; bases with no gene match: 2. This CDR3 region has 14 residues. Per germline, CDR1 MNHEY and CDR2 SVGAGI. For the CDR3, the DNA is TGTGCCAGCAGTTACCCCAGGGGGAATTCACCCCTCCACTTT. Protein sequence: CASSYPRGNSPLHF.

This clone has ten or more counts. The genes are TRBV5-1 and TRBJ1-1, with 8 bases matching TRBD1. This CDR3 has 13 amino acids. Germline-derived CDR1 and CDR2 are SGHRS and YFSETQ. Unmatched junction bases numbered 2, after V lost 3 bases and J lost 4 bases. CDR3 sequence reads: CASSYGQGTEAFF. Here the CDR3 DNA reads TGCGCCAGCAGCTACGGACAGGGCACTGAAGCTTTCTTT.

This chain links TRBV5-1 with TRBJ2-7, with 13 bases fitting TRBD2. Germline V gene sequence: CDR1 SGHRS, CDR2 YFSETQ. CDR3 size: 15 residues. The junction had 6 bases not matched to a gene; V was cut back by 4 bases and J by 5 bases. CDR3 DNA: TGCGCCAGCAGCAAGGGACTAGCGGGAAGGGACGAGCAGTACTTC. Protein sequence: CASSKGLAGRDEQYF.

The CDR3 protein is CASSQAGTGVQPQHF. CDR3 sequence (DNA): TGTGCCAGCAGCCAGGCCGGGACAGGGGTTCAGCCCCAGCATTTT. The V and J genes are TRBV3-1 (or the pseudogene TRBV3-2) and TRBJ1-5; 10 bases are shared with TRBD1. The CDR3 runs 15 residues. Germline trimming cut 3 bases from V and 6 bases from J; bases unmatched to any gene: 5. The germline gives CDR1 LGHDT, CDR2 YNNKEL (reference sequence).

The chain combines TRBV4-1 with TRBJ1-5; D is possibly TRBD1 (6 bases). CDR3 length: 16 residues. Between the trimmed V and J ends, which lost 5 bases and 0 bases, there was a span of 14 bases. Germline V gives CDR1 MGHRA, CDR2 YSYEKL. Here the CDR3 DNA reads TGCGCCAGCAGCTTAAGCGGGGGCGCTAGCAATCAGCCCCAGCATTTT. Translation gives CASSLSGGASNQPQHF.

The V and J genes are TRBV11-3 and TRBJ1-1; D unclear. V was clipped by 1 base and J by 2 bases, with 8 bases between them. The CDR3 has 14 amino acids. Per germline, CDR1 SGHNT and CDR2 YENEEA. The CDR3 coding sequence is TGTGCCAGCAGCTTAGTACATCCAAACACTGAAGCTTTCTTT. As protein: CASSLVHPNTEAFF.

The J gene is TRBJ2-5, the V gene TRBV11-2, with D possibly TRBD1 on 5 matching bases. Per germline, CDR1 SGHAT and CDR2 FQNNGV. The CDR3 is 13 amino acids. Trimming removed 9 bases from V and 5 bases from J, with 16 bases in between. CDR3 bases: TGTGCCAGTAACAAGTGGGGCGAGGAGACCCAGTACTTC. Translation: CASNKWGEETQYF.

This chain connects TRBV6-6 to TRBJ1-5; 7 bases fit TRBD1. The germline V gene encodes CDR1 MNHNY and CDR2 SVGAGI (reference sequence). V shed 5 bases, J shed 2 bases, and the junction held 3 bases outside the gene matches. This CDR3 is 14 amino acids long. The CDR3 spells CASSTGAGNQPQHF. Written as DNA, the CDR3 is TGTGCCAGCAGTACAGGGGCGGGCAATCAGCCCCAGCATTTT.

This clone has just one count. This chain connects TRBV7-6 to TRBJ2-1; 11 positions agree with TRBD1. The junction had 14 bases not matched to a gene; V was cut back by 7 bases and J by 9 bases. CDR3 length equals 16 residues. Germline assignment: CDR1 SGHVS and CDR2 FNYEAQ. Here the CDR3 reads CASTPLGGTGGLEQFF. As DNA, the CDR3 is TGTGCCAGCACCCCCCTAGGAGGGACAGGGGGTCTTGAGCAGTTCTTC.

V usage is TRBV5-1 and J usage is TRBJ1-2; D not certain. CDR3 length: 15 residues. V was cut by 0 bases and J by 2 bases, with 11 bases left in between. CDR1 and CDR2 from the germline V gene are SGHRS and YFSETQ. As DNA, the CDR3 is TGCGCCAGCAGCTTGGATGGCAGATTCAACTATGGCTACACCTTC. Residues: CASSLDGRFNYGYTF. Together with reference TRBV5-1 and TRBJ1-2, the CDR3 gives the full variable domain: KAGVTQTPRYLIKTRGQQVTLSCSPISGHRSVSWYQQTPGQGLQFLFEYFSETQRNKGNFPGRFSGRQFSNSRSEMNVSTLELGDSALYLCASSLDGRFNYGYTFGSGTRLTVV.

The table lists this clone with a count of one. This chain uses TRBV3-1 (or the pseudogene TRBV3-2) with TRBJ2-7; D may be TRBD2 (6 bases). There are 13 residues in the CDR3. Germline V gene data show CDR1 as LGHDT and CDR2 as YNNKEL (reference sequence). The V end was cut by 4 bases, the J end by 6 bases, with 13 bases between. DNA of the CDR3: TGTGCCAGCAGCCGTGACGGGGGTACCGAGCAGTACTTC. It encodes CASSRDGGTEQYF.

V is TRBV29-1 and J is TRBJ1-1; D gene unclear. V was trimmed by 6 bases and J by 2 bases, leaving 13 bases between them. CDR3 length: 13 residues. CDR1 and CDR2 (germline): SQVTM, ANQGSEA. The CDR3 loop reads CSVRGQLNTEAFF. In DNA, the CDR3 is TGCAGCGTGAGAGGGCAGCTTAACACTGAAGCTTTCTTT.

The gene calls are TRBV19 and TRBJ2-3; 11 positions match TRBD1. CDR3 length: 15 residues. Germline trimming cut 7 bases from V and 5 bases from J; bases unmatched to any gene: 8. Germline CDR1 and CDR2: LNHDA and SQIVND (reference sequence). The CDR3 sequence is CASTDGQGARDTQYF. The CDR3 nucleotides read TGTGCCAGTACCGATGGACAGGGGGCTCGAGATACGCAGTATTTT.

This clone showed up just a few times. The V and J genes are TRBV5-1 and TRBJ2-3; no clear D gene. The CDR3 has 14 residues. Deletions cut 5 bases from V and 2 bases from J, with 12 bases between. The germline V gene encodes CDR1 SGHRS and CDR2 YFSETQ. DNA of the CDR3: TGCGCCAGCAGAATGACTTCTTACACAGATACGCAGTATTTT. Translation: CASRMTSYTDTQYF.

The chain links TRBV19 to TRBJ2-1; 9 bases match TRBD2. CDR3 length equals 15 residues. V was clipped by 0 bases and J by 10 bases; unmatched bases: 7. CDR1 is LNHDA and CDR2 is SQIVND in the germline V gene (reference sequence). CDR3 coding DNA: TGTGCCAGTAGTATAGATCATCTAGCGGGAAAGGAGCAGTTCTTC. The encoded protein is CASSIDHLAGKEQFF.

The rearrangement joins TRBV19 to TRBJ1-1; 11 nucleotides agree with TRBD1. The CDR3 runs to 21 residues. Germline lookup yields CDR1 LNHDA and CDR2 SQIVND (reference sequence). The V gene end was trimmed by 3 bases and the J gene end by 4 bases; junction bases not matched to a gene: 22. The CDR3 spells CASSIPSGTGGKLALSTEAFF. DNA for the CDR3: TGTGCCAGTAGTATCCCGTCCGGGACAGGGGGGAAGTTAGCGTTGAGCACTGAAGCTTTCTTT.

The rearrangement joins TRBV6-6 to TRBJ2-3, with 9 bases lining up with TRBD2. The V gene end was trimmed by 7 bases and the J gene end by 2 bases; junction bases not matched to a gene: 7. Germline lookup yields CDR1 MNHNY and CDR2 SVGAGI (reference sequence). The CDR3 covers 15 residues. This CDR3 is CASTRAGGSTDTQYF. In DNA form, the CDR3 reads TGTGCCAGCACCAGAGCGGGGGGATCCACAGATACGCAGTATTTT.

This chain uses TRBV6-6 with TRBJ2-1, with 10 nucleotides matching TRBD2. Germline lookup yields CDR1 MNHNY and CDR2 SVGAGI (reference sequence). This CDR3 is built from 17 residues. The trim removed 5 bases at V and 4 bases at J, leaving 11 bases unmatched. DNA of the CDR3: TGTGCCAGCAGTCCGCGCTCTAGCGGGGGTTCGTACAATGAGCAGTTCTTC. This encodes CASSPRSSGGSYNEQFF.

The V and J genes are TRBV11-2 and TRBJ2-7; D is uncertain. CDR1 and CDR2 (germline): SGHAT, FQNNGV. V was cut by 0 bases and J by 9 bases, with 12 bases left in between. The CDR3 is made up of 13 amino acids. The CDR3 region is CASSLDGRFGQYF. Here the CDR3 DNA reads TGTGCCAGCAGCTTAGATGGTCGGTTTGGGCAGTACTTC.

The genes are TRBV7-3 and TRBJ2-1; TRBD2 might be the D (6 bases). CDR3 length equals 16 residues. V shed 5 bases and J shed 6 bases, with 20 bases lying between them. Germline V CDR1 and CDR2: SGHTA, FQGTGA. CDR3 coding DNA: TGTGCCAGCAGCCCGAGGGCGGGGCCGCACCTCAATGAGCAGTTCTTC. This translates into CASSPRAGPHLNEQFF.

The chain is built from TRBV7-6 and TRBJ2-3; 9 nucleotides agree with TRBD2. V lost 5 bases and J lost 8; bases outside the gene matches: 11. The V gene's germline CDR1 is SGHVS and CDR2 FNYEAQ. The CDR3 extends over 15 amino acids. CDR3 sequence reads: CASSPRENSGSTQYF. As DNA, the CDR3 is TGTGCCAGCAGCCCACGGGAGAATAGCGGGAGTACGCAGTATTTT.

The genes are TRBV29-1 and TRBJ2-7; D gene unclear. This CDR3 is built from 12 residues. The germline V gene has CDR1 SQVTM and CDR2 ANQGSEA. V was shortened by 4 bases and J by 1 base, with 8 bases between the two germline ends. CDR3 coding DNA: TGCAGCGTTGGCCTACCTTCCTACGAGCAGTACTTC. Encoded protein: CSVGLPSYEQYF.

The V gene is TRBV7-8, the J gene TRBJ2-3; TRBD2 matches at 11 bases. Germline V CDR1 and CDR2: SGHVS, FQNEAQ. There are 16 residues in the CDR3. Trimming took 5 bases from V and 6 from J; bases not matched to a gene: 10. As DNA, the CDR3 is TGTGCCAGCAGCCTAGAGCTAGCGGGAGGATCTGATACGCAGTATTTT. This translates into CASSLELAGGSDTQYF.

The chain uses TRBV7-2 and TRBJ2-7; the D gene is possibly TRBD2 (6 bases). This CDR3 spans 15 amino acids. The V gene lost 1 base and the J gene lost 0 bases, with 10 bases spanning the gap. Germline V lookup: CDR1 SGHTA, CDR2 FQGNSA. The DNA of the CDR3 is TGTGCCAGCAGCTTAGGGGGCGGGACCTCCTACGAGCAGTACTTC. It is translated as CASSLGGGTSYEQYF.

The chain uses TRBV2 and TRBJ2-1, with 9 bases lining up with TRBD1. Trimming took 7 bases from V and 9 from J; bases not matched to a gene: 10. The CDR3 is made up of 14 amino acids. CDR1 SNHLY and CDR2 FYNNEI come from the germline V gene. The CDR3 here is CASMRGQGSGEQFF. The CDR3, as DNA: TGTGCCAGCATGAGAGGACAGGGGAGCGGTGAGCAGTTCTTC.

The J gene is TRBJ2-3, the V gene TRBV30; D is uncertain. There are 12 residues in the CDR3. Germline CDR1 GTSNPN, CDR2 SVGIG (reference sequence). Between the trimmed V and J ends, which lost 0 bases and 1 base, there was a span of 2 bases. CDR3 sequence (DNA): TGTGCCTGGAGTGTCGGCACAGATACGCAGTATTTT. Its protein is CAWSVGTDTQYF.